Shown below are 13 T cell receptor beta chains from a single sample sequenced in a study of low-dose radiotherapy and immunotherapy resistance in tumors. TRAV- and TRBV-specific primers primed first-strand cDNA, covering alpha and beta chains. TCR amplification used 20 to 25 PCR cycles, a constant-region primer and a V-primer adapter. TCRdb reprocessed the reads with MiXCR, giving one entry per CDR3 protein. Seen here are approximately 11,000 distinct CDR3 sequences, 55% to 65% observed once, and the top ten hold around 11%. These receptors came from a human donor with advanced metastatic prostate, ovarian, gallbladder or colorectal cancer (not recorded which). This table probably holds off-target reads from a library built for another chain.

V gene TRBV21-1 combines with J gene TRBJ2-3; the D segment call TRBD1 is taken from the table without a DNA check. TRBV21-1 counts as a pseudogene. CDR3 length: 15 amino acids. The CDR3 nucleotides are TGTGCCAGCTCCCACGACAGGGCTCGCACAGATACGCAGTATTTT. Its protein product is CASSHDRARTDTQYF.

There are a few counts of this clonotype. The CDR3 DNA reads as TGCGCCAGCAGACGGGGTGGAGGACTAGCGGGAGTTGAGGGAGAGACCCAGTACTTC. This gives the protein CASRRGGGLAGVEGETQYF. The chain uses TRBV5-1 and TRBJ2-5; 13 bases agree with TRBD2. Germline loops: CDR1 SGHRS, CDR2 YFSETQ. The CDR3 contains 19 residues. The V segment lost 5 bases and the J segment 4 bases; nucleotides outside the gene matches: 17.

The sample holds a few counts of this clonotype. V usage is TRBV6-1 and J usage is TRBJ1-1; tentatively, D is TRBD1 (5 bases). Trimming took 11 bases from V and 0 from J, leaving 10 bases between them. The CDR3 consists of 12 residues. The V gene's germline CDR1 is MNHNS and CDR2 SASEGT. In DNA form, the CDR3 reads TGTGCCGGGCAGGGATTGAACACTGAAGCTTTCTTT. This translates into CAGQGLNTEAFF.

This clonotype came up a few times. V is TRBV5-1 and J is TRBJ2-1; 8 positions match TRBD2. The germline gives CDR1 SGHRS, CDR2 YFSETQ. The CDR3 loop spans 15 amino acids. J gave up 11 bases and V 1 base, and 11 bases lay outside the gene matches. CDR3 nucleotide sequence: TGCGCCAGCAGCTTGACTAGCGGAGGGAAGGTTAAGCAGTTCTTC. The encoded protein is CASSLTSGGKVKQFF.

DNA for the CDR3: TGTGCCAGCAGCTTTACAGGGGTACCTGAAGCTTTCTTT. Translated, it gives CASSFTGVPEAFF. The chain couples TRBV7-2 to TRBJ1-1, with TRBD1 matching over 7 bases. CDR3 length: 13 residues. CDR1 is SGHTA and CDR2 is FQGNSA in the germline V gene. V trimming: 3 bases; J trimming: 6 bases; junction bases outside the gene matches: 4.

The chain uses TRBV6-2 or TRBV6-3 and TRBJ1-1, with 9 bases identical to TRBD1. Trimming at V came to 6 bases and at J to 9 bases, leaving 11 bases not matched to a gene. The germline V gene has CDR1 MNHEY and CDR2 SVGEGT. The CDR3 is 14 residues long. In DNA, the CDR3 is TGTGCCAGCAGGAATCTGGGGGACAGGGTTAAAGCTTTCTTT. Its translation: CASRNLGDRVKAFF.

This clonotype appeared once. One end of the junction fails to match germline, which may point to a read error. V is TRBV5-3 and J is TRBJ2-7, with TRBD1 matching over 8 bases. TRBV5-3 is an open reading frame whose function is uncertain. The CDR3 extends over 13 amino acids. The CDR3 spells CASSSGQGYEQYF. The CDR3 DNA follows: TGCGCCAGCAGCTCCGGACAGGGCTACGAGCAGTACTTC.

The rearrangement joins TRBV7-9 to TRBJ1-2; a possible D gene is TRBD1 (6 bases). In germline, CDR1 is SEHNR, CDR2 FQNEAQ (reference sequence). The CDR3 contains 10 residues. The CDR3 DNA reads as TGTGATCCAAGGGGGACGGCGTACACCTTC. It codes for CDPRGTAYTF.

The chain couples TRBV19 to TRBJ1-2; D is perhaps TRBD1 (5 bases). Germline V gene data show CDR1 as LNHDA and CDR2 as SQIVND (reference sequence). Trimming left V 8 bases short and J 2 bases short, with 15 bases between. The CDR3 has 14 residues. The CDR3 here is CASSPGRQNYGYTF. CDR3 DNA sequence: TGTGCCAGTTCTCCGGGACGGCAGAACTATGGCTACACCTTC. Complete variable domain (other parts from reference TRBV19 and TRBJ1-2): DGGITQSPKYLFRKEGQNVTLSCEQNLNHDAMYWYRQDPGQGLRLIYYSQIVNDFQKGDIAEGYSVSREKKESFPLTVTSAQKNPTAFYLCASSPGRQNYGYTFGSGTRLTVV.

Details on this clonotype: One end of the junction does not line up with germline, which may come from a read error. This chain joins TRBV13 and TRBJ1-6, with D hard to call. The CDR3 loop spans 14 amino acids. In germline, CDR1 is PRHDT, CDR2 FYEKMQ (reference sequence). Here the CDR3 DNA reads TGTGCAATGAGAGGCAACACCAATGCAGTCAAATCAACCTTT. Translating gives CAMRGNTNAVKSTF.

The chain carries TRBV20-1 and TRBJ1-5, with D unresolved. The CDR3 loop spans 11 amino acids. Between the trimmed V and J ends, which lost 6 bases and 8 bases, there was a span of 11 bases. CDR1 is DFQATT, CDR2 SNEGSKA, per germline (reference sequence). The CDR3 nucleotides are TGCAGTGCGTCTCGCGCGGAGCCCCAGCATTTT. It encodes CSASRAEPQHF.

The V call is TRBV7-9, the J call TRBJ2-1; 7 nucleotides line up with TRBD2. The CDR3 spans 13 residues. After removal of 3 bases from V and 10 bases from J, the junction contained 6 bases not matched to a gene. Germline V gene sequence: CDR1 SEHNR, CDR2 FQNEAQ (reference sequence). The chain's CDR3 is CASSLGRVAEQFF. CDR3 in DNA: TGTGCCAGCAGCTTGGGGAGGGTGGCCGAGCAGTTCTTC.

The chain combines TRBV4-1 with TRBJ2-7, with 8 bases fitting TRBD2. With 3 bases clipped from V and 3 bases from J, the junction kept 13 bases outside the gene matches. The CDR3 totals 17 residues. Per germline, CDR1 MGHRA and CDR2 YSYEKL. Here the CDR3 DNA reads TGCGCCAGCAGCCAGGCCCACGGGGGTAGCGGGGACTACGAGCAGTACTTC. The encoded protein is CASSQAHGGSGDYEQYF.